A selection of T cell receptor beta chains follows, all from one sample in a study of T cells after yellow fever vaccination. Via MiXCR, TCRdb re-called the 5' RACE reads, giving one row per CDR3 protein. Of around 400,000 distinct CDR3 sequences listed, approximately 10% are singletons. Material: PBMCs, obtained on the day of the first yellow fever vaccination. Receptors were obtained from a man in his late teens or twenties who received the YFV17D yellow fever vaccine. Each CDR3 is given with its conserved first and last residue. The D gene is left open where the match is weak. Clone size is stated in some rows and not others, as once, few, many or a class when expanded.

j_call clone_size d_call v_call cdr3_aa cdr3_nt
TRBJ2-3 once NA TRBV20-1 CSARARGGQADTQYF TGCAGTGCTAGAGCGCGGGGGGGACAGGCAGATACGCAGTATTTT
TRBJ2-2 NA NA TRBV23-1 CASSQPQQTIGELFF TGCGCCAGCAGTCAACCCCAACAAACGATCGGGGAGCTGTTTTTT
TRBJ1-5 NA NA TRBV3-1 CASSGTAGHQPQHF TGTGCCAGCAGTGGGACGGCCGGGCATCAGCCCCAGCATTTT
TRBJ2-1 NA NA TRBV11-2 CASSPRRGGGHNEQFF TGTGCCAGCAGCCCCCGTCGTGGGGGGGGCCACAATGAGCAGTTCTTC
TRBJ2-5 NA NA TRBV18 CATKTFPQETQYF TGTGCCACGAAAACGTTCCCTCAAGAGACCCAGTACTTC
TRBJ1-1 few NA TRBV7-2 CASSPDRLARDTEAFF TGTGCCAGCAGCCCCGACCGACTTGCCCGGGACACTGAAGCTTTCTTT
TRBJ1-4 few NA TRBV7-9 CASTQSGNEKLFF TGTGCCAGCACCCAGTCGGGGAATGAAAAACTGTTTTTT
TRBJ1-1 NA NA TRBV5-1 CASSPRAGHSTEAFF TGCGCCAGCAGCCCGAGGGCCGGGCACAGCACTGAAGCTTTCTTT
TRBJ1-4 NA TRBD1 TRBV6-5 CASSYSYRGREKLFF TGTGCCAGCAGTTACTCTTACAGGGGGCGAGAAAAACTGTTTTTT
TRBJ1-5 many NA TRBV2 CASSDVGGSDQPQHF TGTGCCAGCAGTGATGTCGGGGGTAGTGATCAGCCCCAGCATTTT
TRBJ1-2 many NA TRBV12-3/TRBV12-4 CASTSRVSGYTF TGTGCCAGCACCTCCAGGGTTAGTGGCTACACCTTC
TRBJ2-2 NA TRBD2 TRBV9 CASSEPASGGLFGELFF TGTGCCAGCAGCGAGCCCGCTAGCGGGGGCTTATTCGGGGAGCTGTTTTTT
TRBJ2-5 few NA TRBV4-2 CASSQGMGAIRETQYF TGTGCCAGCAGCCAAGGAATGGGAGCCATACGAGAGACCCAGTACTTC
TRBJ1-2 NA NA TRBV14 CASSQDGAYGYTF TGTGCCAGCAGTCAGGACGGAGCCTATGGCTACACCTTC
TRBJ2-7 few NA TRBV4-3 CASSQGGHGTYEQYF TGCGCCAGCAGCCAAGGGGGCCACGGAACCTACGAGCAGTACTTC
TRBJ1-2 NA TRBD1 TRBV7-9 CATIPRTGFLYGYTF TGTGCCACCATACCGAGGACAGGGTTTTTATATGGCTACACCTTC
TRBJ1-5 few NA TRBV5-8 CASTPWTDNQPQHF TGTGCCAGCACCCCCTGGACAGACAATCAGCCCCAGCATTTT
TRBJ1-5 NA TRBD1 TRBV19 CASSARTGERYQPQHF TGTGCCAGTAGTGCCCGAACAGGGGAACGTTATCAGCCCCAGCATTTT
TRBJ1-2 NA NA TRBV18 CASSPQADNYGYTF TGTGCCAGCTCACCTCAAGCCGATAACTATGGCTACACCTTC
TRBJ2-7 many TRBD1 TRBV12-3/TRBV12-4 CASSLDTGQNYEQYF TGTGCCAGCAGTTTAGACACGGGACAGAACTACGAGCAGTACTTC
TRBJ2-7 NA TRBD2 TRBV3-1 CASSQDSVVRGEYEQYF TGTGCCAGCAGCCAAGACTCTGTTGTACGGGGGGAGTACGAGCAGTACTTC
TRBJ2-1 NA TRBD2 TRBV6-1 CASSPSLAGAYNERFF TGTGCCAGCAGTCCCAGTCTAGCGGGGGCTTACAATGAGCGGTTCTTC
TRBJ2-1 few NA TRBV9 CASSVARTAYNEQFF TGTGCCAGCAGCGTAGCCCGGACAGCGTACAATGAGCAGTTCTTC
TRBJ2-5 NA NA TRBV6-5 CASSYSLTGIETQYF TGTGCCAGCAGTTACTCCCTTACAGGGATCGAGACCCAGTACTTC
TRBJ1-1 NA NA TRBV6-6 CASSTVDREAFF TGTGCCAGCAGTACCGTTGACCGTGAAGCTTTCTTT
TRBJ1-5 few NA TRBV5-1 CASSLTGRWEPQHF TGCGCCAGCAGCTTGACAGGCCGGTGGGAGCCCCAGCATTTT
TRBJ2-3 few NA TRBV5-1 CASSDQGSDTQYF TGCGCCAGCAGCGATCAGGGGTCAGATACGCAGTATTTT
TRBJ1-1 NA NA TRBV5-4 CASSFPIAEAFF TGTGCCAGCAGCTTTCCAATAGCTGAAGCTTTCTTT
TRBJ2-7 few TRBD1 TRBV5-1 CASSYTGQSYEQYF TGCGCCAGCAGCTACACGGGACAGTCCTACGAGCAGTACTTC
TRBJ1-6 few NA TRBV5-4 CASSSDRRNSPLHF TGTGCCAGCAGCTCTGACAGGAGGAATTCACCCCTCCACTTT
TRBJ2-3 NA NA TRBV10-2 CASSEPGGDTQYF TGCGCCAGCAGTGAACCCGGAGGAGATACGCAGTATTTT
TRBJ2-1 few TRBD2 TRBV27 CASSLRGGGANEQFF TGTGCCAGCAGTTTACGGGGCGGGGGGGCCAATGAGCAGTTCTTC
TRBJ2-5 NA NA TRBV12-3/TRBV12-4 CASSLAPKETQYF TGTGCCAGCAGCCTAGCGCCCAAGGAGACCCAGTACTTC
TRBJ1-1 few NA TRBV5-1 CASSRGGGPSDEAFF TGCGCCAGCAGCCGAGGGGGGGGCCCGAGTGATGAAGCTTTCTTT
TRBJ1-6 NA NA TRBV12-3/TRBV12-4 CASSSAVYRSPLHF TGTGCCAGCAGTTCAGCAGTATACCGATCACCCCTCCACTTT
TRBJ2-1 NA NA TRBV10-3 CAISAGGLYNEQFF TGTGCCATCTCAGCTGGGGGATTGTACAATGAGCAGTTCTTC
TRBJ2-2 few TRBD2 TRBV12-3/TRBV12-4 CASTKNGLAGVTNTGELFF TGTGCCAGTACGAAGAATGGACTAGCGGGGGTTACAAACACCGGGGAGCTGTTTTTT
TRBJ2-3 NA TRBD2 TRBV3-1 CASSQEGGGHTDTQYF TGTGCCAGCAGCCAAGAGGGCGGGGGGCACACAGATACGCAGTATTTT
TRBJ1-6 few NA TRBV15 CATSRDRFGSPLHF TGTGCCACCAGCAGAGACAGGTTCGGTTCACCCCTCCACTTT
TRBJ2-2 NA NA TRBV12-3/TRBV12-4 CASSVPNTGELFF TGTGCCAGCAGTGTACCTAACACCGGGGAGCTGTTTTTT
TRBJ2-1 few TRBD2 TRBV15 CATRRLDSGGAFEQFF TGTGCCACCCGCCGTCTAGATAGCGGGGGGGCCTTTGAGCAGTTCTTC
TRBJ2-1 many NA TRBV6-5 CASRAGSAVFF TGTGCCAGCAGAGCAGGGTCCGCGGTGTTCTTC
TRBJ1-3 NA TRBD1 TRBV9 CASSVTGQGSGNTIYF TGTGCCAGCAGCGTTACCGGACAGGGCTCAGGAAACACCATATATTTT
TRBJ1-4 NA NA TRBV28 CASRGQTTNEKLFF TGTGCCAGCAGGGGACAAACGACTAATGAAAAACTGTTTTTT
TRBJ2-2 many NA TRBV7-2 CASSLVSRDTGELFF TGTGCCAGCAGCTTAGTTAGCAGAGACACCGGGGAGCTGTTTTTT
TRBJ1-5 few TRBD1 TRBV24-1 CATSELQGNNQPQHF TGTGCCACCAGTGAACTACAGGGGAACAATCAGCCCCAGCATTTT
TRBJ1-5 few NA TRBV27 CASSATTVVGNQPQHF TGTGCCAGCAGTGCCACGACAGTAGTAGGCAATCAGCCCCAGCATTTT
TRBJ1-5 few NA TRBV20-1 CSARVIGGINQPQHF TGCAGTGCTAGAGTCATAGGCGGAATCAATCAGCCCCAGCATTTT
TRBJ2-6 few NA TRBV7-3 CASRPTVGAGANVLTF TGTGCCAGCAGACCAACCGTGGGGGCCGGGGCCAACGTCCTGACTTTC
TRBJ2-2 few TRBD1 TRBV20-1 CSAIRGQGAAGELFF TGCAGTGCTATCAGGGGACAGGGGGCTGCCGGGGAGCTGTTTTTT